These T cell receptor beta chains were read from a single sample in a study of shared clonotypes between healthy human individuals. This table comes from immunoSEQ multiplex PCR, and its TCRdb copy is limited to in-frame clones, with some not included. This sample yields approximately 100,000 clones, of which around 68% are seen a single time; roughly a quarter belongs to the top ten. The material sequenced was memory CD8+ T cells sorted from blood. These TCRs come from a woman in her thirties in good health. Each CDR3 is given with its conserved first and last residue. D genes are given only for firm matches. Clone size is shown for a subset of rows, as once, few, many or a class of expanded clone.

v_call: TRBV30
clone_size: -
d_call: -
j_call: TRBJ2-7
cdr3_length: 12
cdr3_aa: CAWSVQTYEQYF
cdr3_nt: TGTGCCTGGAGTGTGCAGACCTACGAGCAGTACTTC

v_call: TRBV7-8
clone_size: many
d_call: TRBD2
j_call: TRBJ2-3
cdr3_length: 15
cdr3_aa: CASSWSGTSAYTQYF
cdr3_nt: TGTGCCAGCAGCTGGAGCGGGACTAGCGCATATACGCAGTATTTT

v_call: TRBV27
clone_size: -
d_call: -
j_call: TRBJ2-3
cdr3_length: 15
cdr3_aa: CASAWRGDSTDTQYF
cdr3_nt: TGTGCCAGCGCTTGGAGGGGAGACAGCACAGATACGCAGTATTTT

v_call: TRBV5-6
clone_size: -
d_call: -
j_call: TRBJ1-1
cdr3_length: 16
cdr3_aa: CASSLGGSAMNTEAFF
cdr3_nt: TGTGCCAGCAGCTTAGGGGGGTCCGCAATGAACACTGAAGCTTTCTTT

v_call: TRBV27
clone_size: -
d_call: -
j_call: TRBJ2-7
cdr3_length: 15
cdr3_aa: CASSDRVGGAYEQYF
cdr3_nt: TGTGCCAGCAGTGATAGGGTGGGCGGAGCATACGAGCAGTACTTC

v_call: TRBV29-1
clone_size: -
d_call: TRBD2
j_call: TRBJ2-1
cdr3_length: 17
cdr3_aa: CSVPGEGGRGSYNEQFF
cdr3_nt: TGCAGCGTGCCGGGTGAGGGCGGGAGGGGGTCCTACAATGAGCAGTTCTTC

v_call: TRBV28
clone_size: once
d_call: TRBD2
j_call: TRBJ2-1
cdr3_length: 18
cdr3_aa: CASSPVPLAGSSYNEQFF
cdr3_nt: TGTGCCAGCAGCCCGGTCCCGTTAGCGGGAAGCTCCTACAATGAGCAGTTCTTC

v_call: TRBV6-4
clone_size: -
d_call: -
j_call: TRBJ2-2
cdr3_length: 15
cdr3_aa: CASSEGVGNTGELFF
cdr3_nt: TGTGCCAGCAGTGAAGGGGTAGGGAATACCGGGGAGCTGTTTTTT

v_call: TRBV7-8
clone_size: -
d_call: -
j_call: TRBJ2-1
cdr3_length: 15
cdr3_aa: CASSLTSAGSNEQFF
cdr3_nt: TGTGCCAGCAGCTTAACCTCCGCGGGTAGCAATGAGCAGTTCTTC

v_call: TRBV6-6
clone_size: many
d_call: TRBD2
j_call: TRBJ2-5
cdr3_length: 14
cdr3_aa: CASGLAGVRETQYF
cdr3_nt: TGTGCCAGCGGACTAGCGGGAGTAAGGGAGACCCAGTACTTC

v_call: TRBV12-5
clone_size: -
d_call: TRBD2
j_call: TRBJ2-1
cdr3_length: 16
cdr3_aa: CASGLTIAGENTEQFF
cdr3_nt: TGTGCTAGTGGTTTGACTATAGCGGGAGAGAATACTGAGCAGTTCTTC

v_call: TRBV19
clone_size: -
d_call: -
j_call: TRBJ1-5
cdr3_length: 15
cdr3_aa: CASSMWESSNQPQHF
cdr3_nt: TGTGCCAGTAGTATGTGGGAATCTAGCAATCAGCCCCAGCATTTT

v_call: TRBV5-5
clone_size: -
d_call: -
j_call: TRBJ2-5
cdr3_length: 16
cdr3_aa: CASQSDGAPSLETQYF
cdr3_nt: TGTGCCAGCCAATCGGACGGGGCGCCCAGTTTAGAGACCCAGTACTTC

v_call: TRBV27
clone_size: -
d_call: -
j_call: TRBJ2-3
cdr3_length: 19
cdr3_aa: CASSLSSPVDSGSTDTQYF
cdr3_nt: TGTGCCAGCAGTTTATCGAGTCCCGTCGATAGCGGTAGCACAGATACGCAGTATTTT

v_call: TRBV6-5
clone_size: -
d_call: -
j_call: TRBJ2-7
cdr3_length: 14
cdr3_aa: CASRFRDTLYEQYF
cdr3_nt: TGTGCCAGCAGGTTCCGGGACACTCTATACGAGCAGTACTTC

v_call: TRBV28
clone_size: -
d_call: TRBD1
j_call: TRBJ1-5
cdr3_length: 18
cdr3_aa: CASRKRDRAYYSNQPQHF
cdr3_nt: TGTGCCAGCAGAAAACGGGACAGGGCCTATTATAGCAATCAGCCCCAGCATTTT

v_call: TRBV5-1
clone_size: -
d_call: TRBD1
j_call: TRBJ2-2
cdr3_length: 15
cdr3_aa: CASSPGDRDSGELFF
cdr3_nt: TGCGCCAGCAGCCCAGGGGACAGGGATTCCGGGGAGCTGTTTTTT

v_call: TRBV11-2
clone_size: -
d_call: TRBD2
j_call: TRBJ2-7
cdr3_length: 16
cdr3_aa: CASSLGTSGRIDEQYF
cdr3_nt: TGTGCCAGCAGCTTAGGGACTAGCGGGAGGATCGACGAGCAGTACTTC

v_call: TRBV5-1
clone_size: -
d_call: TRBD1
j_call: TRBJ2-5
cdr3_length: 15
cdr3_aa: CASSPGQQPQETQYF
cdr3_nt: TGCGCCAGCAGCCCGGGACAGCAACCTCAAGAGACCCAGTACTTC

v_call: TRBV6-4
clone_size: -
d_call: TRBD2
j_call: TRBJ2-5
cdr3_length: 15
cdr3_aa: CASSEAAGVGETQYF
cdr3_nt: TGTGCCAGCAGTGAAGCAGCGGGAGTAGGAGAGACCCAGTACTTC

v_call: TRBV6-5
clone_size: few
d_call: -
j_call: TRBJ2-2
cdr3_length: 14
cdr3_aa: CASRKTGNTGELFF
cdr3_nt: TGTGCCAGCAGAAAAACAGGGAACACCGGGGAGCTGTTTTTT

v_call: TRBV28
clone_size: medium-sized
d_call: -
j_call: TRBJ1-1
cdr3_length: 14
cdr3_aa: CASIPDGGNAEAFF
cdr3_nt: TGTGCCAGCATTCCGGACGGGGGGAATGCTGAAGCTTTCTTT

v_call: TRBV15
clone_size: -
d_call: -
j_call: TRBJ2-7
cdr3_length: 15
cdr3_aa: CATSKQAGWDYEQYF
cdr3_nt: TGTGCCACCAGCAAACAAGCTGGCTGGGATTACGAGCAGTACTTC

v_call: TRBV19
clone_size: -
d_call: -
j_call: TRBJ2-1
cdr3_length: 14
cdr3_aa: CASIGGISGNEQFF
cdr3_nt: TGTGCCAGTATAGGGGGTATCAGCGGGAATGAGCAGTTCTTC

v_call: TRBV5-5
clone_size: -
d_call: TRBD1
j_call: TRBJ2-3
cdr3_length: 15
cdr3_aa: CASSLGDRGADTQYF
cdr3_nt: TGTGCCAGCAGCTTGGGGGACAGGGGAGCAGATACGCAGTATTTT

v_call: TRBV1
clone_size: -
d_call: -
j_call: TRBJ2-7
cdr3_length: 21
cdr3_aa: CTSSQGRLAGGPQSLSYEQYF
cdr3_nt: TGCACCAGCAGCCAAGGGAGACTAGCGGGAGGGCCTCAATCCCTCTCCTACGAGCAGTACTTC

v_call: TRBV11-1
clone_size: once
d_call: -
j_call: TRBJ2-3
cdr3_length: 13
cdr3_aa: CASSQPGADTQYF
cdr3_nt: TGTGCCAGCTCCCAGCCAGGGGCAGATACGCAGTATTTT

v_call: TRBV29-1
clone_size: many
d_call: -
j_call: TRBJ2-1
cdr3_length: 13
cdr3_aa: CSVPLVDLTEQFF
cdr3_nt: TGCAGCGTACCCCTAGTGGATCTGACTGAGCAGTTCTTC

v_call: TRBV10-2
clone_size: few
d_call: -
j_call: TRBJ1-1
cdr3_length: 12
cdr3_aa: CASSRANTEAFF
cdr3_nt: TGCGCCAGCAGCAGGGCAAACACTGAAGCTTTCTTT

v_call: TRBV18
clone_size: -
d_call: -
j_call: TRBJ2-5
cdr3_length: 14
cdr3_aa: CASSPQGLRETQYF
cdr3_nt: TGTGCCAGCTCACCCCAGGGGCTGAGGGAGACCCAGTACTTC

v_call: TRBV5-4
clone_size: -
d_call: TRBD1
j_call: TRBJ2-5
cdr3_length: 14
cdr3_aa: CASSWGQVGETQYF
cdr3_nt: TGTGCCAGCAGCTGGGGACAGGTTGGAGAGACCCAGTACTTC

v_call: TRBV2
clone_size: -
d_call: -
j_call: TRBJ2-7
cdr3_length: 11
cdr3_aa: CASRVGYEQYF
cdr3_nt: TGTGCCAGCCGGGTGGGCTACGAGCAGTACTTC

v_call: TRBV6-5
clone_size: -
d_call: -
j_call: TRBJ1-1
cdr3_length: 15
cdr3_aa: CASSYSSGISTEAFF
cdr3_nt: TGTGCCAGCAGTTACTCATCCGGGATCAGCACTGAAGCTTTCTTT

v_call: TRBV15
clone_size: -
d_call: -
j_call: TRBJ2-3
cdr3_length: 18
cdr3_aa: CATSSPTTSGELTDTQYF
cdr3_nt: TGTGCCACCAGCAGCCCGACTACCAGCGGAGAGCTCACAGATACGCAGTATTTT